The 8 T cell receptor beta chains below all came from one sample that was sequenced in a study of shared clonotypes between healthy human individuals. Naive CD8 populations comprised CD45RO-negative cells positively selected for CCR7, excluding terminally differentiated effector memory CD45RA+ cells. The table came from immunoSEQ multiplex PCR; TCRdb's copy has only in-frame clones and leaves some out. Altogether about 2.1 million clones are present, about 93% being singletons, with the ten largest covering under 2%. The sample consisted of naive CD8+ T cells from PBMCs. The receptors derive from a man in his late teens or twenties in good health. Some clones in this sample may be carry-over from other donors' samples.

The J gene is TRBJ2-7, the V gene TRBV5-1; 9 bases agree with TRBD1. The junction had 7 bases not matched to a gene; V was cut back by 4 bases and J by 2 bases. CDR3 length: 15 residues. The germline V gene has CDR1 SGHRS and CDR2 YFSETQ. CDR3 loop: CASSAWTGEAYEQYF. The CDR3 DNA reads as TGCGCCAGCAGCGCGTGGACAGGGGAGGCCTACGAGCAGTACTTC.

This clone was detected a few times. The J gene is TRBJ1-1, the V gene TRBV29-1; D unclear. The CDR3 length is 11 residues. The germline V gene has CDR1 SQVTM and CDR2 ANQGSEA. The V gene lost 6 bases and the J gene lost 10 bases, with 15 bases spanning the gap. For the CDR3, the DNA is TGCAGCGTGCCCCCGGAGCCGGGAGCTTTCTTT. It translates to CSVPPEPGAFF.

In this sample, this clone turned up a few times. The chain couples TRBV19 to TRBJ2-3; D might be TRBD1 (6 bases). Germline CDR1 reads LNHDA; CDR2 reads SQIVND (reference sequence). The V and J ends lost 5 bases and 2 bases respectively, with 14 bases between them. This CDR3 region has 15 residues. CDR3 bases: TGTGCCAGTAGTGCCTCGGACAGCTCCACAGATACGCAGTATTTT. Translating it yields CASSASDSSTDTQYF.

The CDR3 bases are TGTGCCAGCAGCTTAGAACTAGCGTCCACCGGGGAGCTGTTTTTT. This gives the protein CASSLELASTGELFF. The chain joins TRBV11-3 to TRBJ2-2; 7 bases map to TRBD2. The CDR3 is 15 residues long. CDR1 and CDR2 from the germline V gene are SGHNT and YENEEA. The trim removed 0 bases at V and 4 bases at J, leaving 2 bases unmatched.

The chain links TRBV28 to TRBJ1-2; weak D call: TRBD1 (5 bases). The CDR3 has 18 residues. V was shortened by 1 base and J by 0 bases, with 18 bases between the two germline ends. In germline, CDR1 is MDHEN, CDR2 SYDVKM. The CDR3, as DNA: TGTGCCAGCAGTTTATTTCAGGGAAGTGGGCTTACTAACTATGGCTACACCTTC. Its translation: CASSLFQGSGLTNYGYTF.

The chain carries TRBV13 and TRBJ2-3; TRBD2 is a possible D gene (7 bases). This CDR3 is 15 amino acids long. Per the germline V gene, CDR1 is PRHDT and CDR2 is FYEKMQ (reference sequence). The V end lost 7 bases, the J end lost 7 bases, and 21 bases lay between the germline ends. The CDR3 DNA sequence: TGTGCCAGCATCTTTCGCGGAGCGGGGACAAATACGCAGTATTTT. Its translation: CASIFRGAGTNTQYF.

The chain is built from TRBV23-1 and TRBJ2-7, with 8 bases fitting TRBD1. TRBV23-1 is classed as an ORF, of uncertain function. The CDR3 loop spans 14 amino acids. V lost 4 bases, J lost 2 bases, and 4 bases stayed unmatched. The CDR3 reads CASSRRTGTYEQYF. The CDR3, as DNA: TGCGCCAGCAGTCGGAGGACAGGGACCTACGAGCAGTACTTC.

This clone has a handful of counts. The CDR3: CASLPGGWNQPQHF. The CDR3 DNA sequence: TGTGCCAGCTTGCCAGGGGGTTGGAATCAGCCCCAGCATTTT. The chain couples TRBV6-1 to TRBJ1-5; TRBD1 aligns across 7 bases. The CDR3 has 14 amino acids. V shed 8 bases, J shed 4 bases, and the junction held 8 bases outside the gene matches. Per germline, CDR1 MNHNS and CDR2 SASEGT.